Below, one T cell receptor (beta chain) is given with its context. Its antigen is unknown. The CDR3 runs to 13 residues. Germline loops: CDR1 MNHNS, CDR2 SASEGT. Trimming removed 1 base from V and 0 bases from J, with 4 bases in between. This sample was included in a study of T cells in localized non-small cell lung cancer. Regarding the study as a whole: Higher blood T cell density went with longer overall survival. Uninvolved nearby lung showed the greatest T cell clonality, exceeding that found in tumor. The study detected a median approximately 55 of the top 100 tumor clones in adjacent lung.

Repertoires were generated with immunoSEQ multiplex PCR, while TCRdb's copy carries only in-frame clones and drops some. The table records 30,000 to 40,000 clones, roughly 80% of them present only once. This clonotype was obtained from a male donor at least 60 years old with stage II squamous cell lung carcinoma. The sample consisted of peripheral blood, taken before any cancer treatment. The J gene is TRBJ2-7, the V gene TRBV6-1; unclear D gene. The CDR3 DNA reads as TGTGCCAGCAGTGAAGGGCTCTCCTACGAGCAGTACTTC. Its protein product is CASSEGLSYEQYF.